This T cell receptor beta chain was sequenced for a study of blood T cell repertoires in COVID-19. CDR3 length: 14 amino acids. V gave up 5 bases and J gave up 8 bases; unmatched junction bases: 11. Looked up from germline, CDR1 is MNHEY and CDR2 is SVGEGT. Measured with immunoSEQ multiplex PCR; TCRdb has only the in-frame clones, and not every one. The top ten hold more than 15% of the sample, which has approximately 140,000 clones, 75% to 90% seen once. This chain uses TRBV6-2 or TRBV6-3 with TRBJ1-2; 7 bases line up with TRBD1. The sequence derives from a man aged 50 or older with active or convalescent COVID-19. Sequencing used peripheral blood. The chain's CDR3 is CASSDPVDRRGYTF. The DNA of the CDR3 is TGTGCCAGCAGTGACCCCGTGGACAGGCGGGGCTACACCTTC.